The rows below give T cell receptor beta chains drawn from one sample of a study of blood T cell repertoires in COVID-19. Clones were sequenced by immunoSEQ multiplex PCR, and TCRdb holds only the in-frame ones, with some missing. The sample lists under 500,000 clones, 80% to 90% seen once, with roughly 1.1% in the top ten. Sequencing input: PBMCs or T cells enriched from blood (not recorded which). These TCRs come from a man aged 25 to 40 who had recovered from COVID-19. Each CDR3 is given with its conserved first and last residue. A D gene is named only where the DNA matches it firmly. Expanded clones are given a class, and other clones once, few, many or no size at all.

v_call: TRBV6-5; j_call: TRBJ2-3; clone_size: NA; d_call: NA; cdr3_aa: CASSYSAGPPDTQYF; cdr3_nt: TGTGCCAGCAGTTACTCTGCGGGACCACCAGATACGCAGTATTTT
v_call: TRBV11-1; j_call: TRBJ2-2; clone_size: NA; d_call: NA; cdr3_aa: CASRPSEGDGELFF; cdr3_nt: TGTGCCAGCAGACCTAGTGAGGGGGACGGGGAGCTGTTTTTT
v_call: TRBV11-2; j_call: TRBJ1-2; clone_size: NA; d_call: NA; cdr3_aa: CASSLSAPRYGYTF; cdr3_nt: TGTGCCAGCAGCTTATCTGCCCCACGGTATGGCTACACCTTC
v_call: TRBV4-1; j_call: TRBJ2-2; clone_size: NA; d_call: TRBD2; cdr3_aa: CASSQGREAGTGELFF; cdr3_nt: TGCGCCAGCAGCCAGGGGCGGGAGGCGGGCACCGGGGAGCTGTTTTTT
v_call: TRBV15; j_call: TRBJ1-5; clone_size: NA; d_call: NA; cdr3_aa: CATSREGTHQPQHF; cdr3_nt: TGTGCCACCAGCAGAGAAGGGACTCATCAGCCCCAGCATTTT
v_call: TRBV5-1; j_call: TRBJ2-2; clone_size: NA; d_call: TRBD2; cdr3_aa: CASSLAASGSGELFF; cdr3_nt: TGCGCCAGCAGCTTGGCCGCTAGCGGCTCCGGGGAGCTGTTTTTT
v_call: TRBV18; j_call: TRBJ1-6; clone_size: NA; d_call: NA; cdr3_aa: CASRPGSSYNSPLHF; cdr3_nt: TGTGCCAGCCGACCAGGCAGCTCCTATAATTCACCCCTCCACTTT
v_call: TRBV7-2; j_call: TRBJ2-3; clone_size: NA; d_call: NA; cdr3_aa: CASSLVRTDTQYF; cdr3_nt: TGTGCCAGCAGCTTAGTCAGGACAGATACGCAGTATTTT
v_call: TRBV24-1; j_call: TRBJ1-1; clone_size: NA; d_call: NA; cdr3_aa: CATSQDTNTEAFF; cdr3_nt: TGTGCCACCAGTCAGGACACGAACACTGAAGCTTTCTTT
v_call: TRBV12-5; j_call: TRBJ2-7; clone_size: NA; d_call: NA; cdr3_aa: CASGLLTPLTSFSYEQYF; cdr3_nt: TGTGCTAGTGGTTTGCTCACACCTCTGACTAGTTTCTCCTACGAGCAGTACTTC
v_call: TRBV18; j_call: TRBJ1-2; clone_size: NA; d_call: TRBD1; cdr3_aa: CASSPSMTGVDYGYTF; cdr3_nt: TGTGCCAGCTCACCTTCCATGACAGGGGTAGACTATGGCTACACCTTC
v_call: TRBV5-4; j_call: TRBJ2-2; clone_size: NA; d_call: NA; cdr3_aa: CASSLGSGYTGELFF; cdr3_nt: TGTGCCAGCAGCTTGGGTAGCGGATACACCGGGGAGCTGTTTTTT
v_call: TRBV4-1; j_call: TRBJ2-7; clone_size: NA; d_call: TRBD2; cdr3_aa: CASSESLAGAYEQYF; cdr3_nt: TGCGCCAGCAGCGAGTCACTAGCGGGAGCCTACGAGCAGTACTTC
v_call: TRBV24-1; j_call: TRBJ1-2; clone_size: NA; d_call: TRBD1; cdr3_aa: CATSGDTGTGGYYGYTF; cdr3_nt: TGTGCCACCAGTGGGGATACCGGGACAGGGGGTTACTATGGCTACACCTTC
v_call: TRBV7-9; j_call: TRBJ1-6; clone_size: NA; d_call: NA; cdr3_aa: CASSLTGGLGDNSPLHF; cdr3_nt: TGTGCCAGCAGCTTAACTGGAGGGCTGGGCGATAATTCACCCCTCCACTTT
v_call: TRBV28; j_call: TRBJ2-1; clone_size: NA; d_call: TRBD1; cdr3_aa: CASRGTGGRHEQFF; cdr3_nt: TGTGCCAGCAGGGGGACAGGCGGTAGGCATGAGCAGTTCTTC
v_call: TRBV6-5; j_call: TRBJ2-7; clone_size: NA; d_call: TRBD2; cdr3_aa: CASSYPQRDSSYEQYF; cdr3_nt: TGTGCCAGCAGTTACCCCCAGCGGGATTCCTCCTACGAGCAGTACTTC
v_call: TRBV6-1; j_call: TRBJ2-7; clone_size: NA; d_call: TRBD2; cdr3_aa: CASSERFNAGLAGDEQYF; cdr3_nt: TGTGCCAGCAGTGAAAGGTTTAACGCGGGACTAGCGGGAGACGAGCAGTACTTC
v_call: TRBV18; j_call: TRBJ2-7; clone_size: NA; d_call: NA; cdr3_aa: CASSPRMETAYEQYF; cdr3_nt: TGTGCCAGCTCACCCCGAATGGAGACGGCCTACGAGCAGTACTTC
v_call: TRBV5-1; j_call: TRBJ1-2; clone_size: NA; d_call: TRBD1; cdr3_aa: CASSGRAGGIGYTF; cdr3_nt: TGCGCCAGCAGCGGGCGGGCAGGGGGTATTGGCTACACCTTC
v_call: TRBV2; j_call: TRBJ1-5; clone_size: NA; d_call: NA; cdr3_aa: CASKDSGPGSQPQHF; cdr3_nt: TGTGCCAGCAAAGACTCGGGCCCTGGGAGTCAGCCCCAGCATTTT
v_call: TRBV27; j_call: TRBJ1-1; clone_size: once; d_call: TRBD1; cdr3_aa: CASRLGTAQPRAFF; cdr3_nt: TGTGCCAGCAGACTAGGGACAGCCCAACCAAGAGCTTTCTTT